Shown below are 9 T cell receptor beta chains from a single sample sequenced in a study of somatic mutations in cytotoxic T cells in rheumatoid arthritis. TCRdb keeps only in-frame clones here, not all; method: immunoSEQ multiplex PCR. Of about 10,000 clones listed, approximately 80% are singletons. The sequencing input was CD8+ T cells sorted from blood. These receptors came from an adult with rheumatoid arthritis.

Points on this clone: The sample contains more than one DNA sequence encoding this CDR3. The rearrangement uses TRBV28 and TRBJ1-2; no reliable D call. Per the germline V gene, CDR1 is MDHEN and CDR2 is SYDVKM. This CDR3 is built from 13 residues. Trimming left V 6 bases short and J 2 bases short, with 10 bases between. CDR3 protein: CASSLGGNYGYTF. CDR3 nucleotides: TGTGCCAGCAGCCTCGGAGGGAACTATGGCTACACCTTC.

This clone was found a few times. The CDR3 DNA is TGTGCCAGCAGTCTTACAGGGTACTCCTACGAGCAGTACTTC. Translating it yields CASSLTGYSYEQYF. The J gene is TRBJ2-7, the V gene TRBV11-2; a possible D gene is TRBD1 (6 bases). Trimming shortened V by 6 bases and J by 0 bases, and 12 bases separated the two germline ends. Germline V lookup: CDR1 SGHAT, CDR2 FQNNGV. The CDR3 has 14 residues.

The V call is TRBV30, the J call TRBJ2-7; D perhaps matches TRBD1 (6 bases). The CDR3 covers 12 residues. Germline V gene sequence: CDR1 GTSNPN, CDR2 SVGIG (reference sequence). Trimming cost V 4 bases and J 4 bases, with 11 bases left between them. The CDR3 nucleotides are TGTGCCTGGAAGTGGGGGCCTTACGAGCAGTACTTC. Translating gives CAWKWGPYEQYF.

The rearrangement joins TRBV28 to TRBJ1-1; no clear D gene. Germline lookup yields CDR1 MDHEN and CDR2 SYDVKM. Deletions cut 1 base from V and 4 bases from J, with 10 bases between. The CDR3 length is 14 residues. The CDR3 loop is CASSLSAGFTEAFF. The CDR3 nucleotides read TGTGCCAGCAGTTTATCGGCGGGTTTCACTGAAGCTTTCTTT.

The V gene is TRBV25-1, the J gene TRBJ1-2; TRBD1 agrees at 8 bases. This CDR3 contains 15 residues. V trimming: 3 bases; J trimming: 7 bases; junction bases outside the gene matches: 10. The germline gives CDR1 MGHDK, CDR2 SYGVNS. The CDR3, as DNA: TGTGCCAGCAGTGATGGGACAGGTTTCCATGGTGGCTACACCTTC. This translates into CASSDGTGFHGGYTF.

The DNA for the CDR3 is TGTGCCAGCAGCTCCACCGACACTCCCTACAATGAGCAGTTCTTC. Its protein product is CASSSTDTPYNEQFF. The chain is built from TRBV5-4 and TRBJ2-1; no definite D call. The V gene lost 3 bases and the J gene lost 2 bases, with 12 bases spanning the gap. The CDR3 is made up of 15 amino acids. From germline, CDR1 is SGHNT and CDR2 YYREEE (reference sequence).

This clone has just a few counts. The J gene is TRBJ2-3, the V gene TRBV7-9, with 11 bases fitting TRBD1. V was pared by 4 bases and J by 3 bases, with 12 bases of the junction left unmatched. Germline-derived CDR1 and CDR2 are SEHNR and FQNEAQ (reference sequence). The CDR3 consists of 18 residues. The CDR3 protein is CASSSTIGQGAQTDTQYF. The CDR3 DNA reads TGTGCCAGCAGCTCAACAATTGGACAGGGGGCGCAGACAGATACGCAGTATTTT.

Relative to its sample, this clone is medium-sized (0.01 to 0.1%). V usage is TRBV19 and J usage is TRBJ2-1; tentative D call: TRBD1 (5 bases). Germline V gene sequence: CDR1 LNHDA, CDR2 SQIVND (reference sequence). This CDR3 is 15 amino acids long. V lost 5 bases and J lost 3, with 14 bases in between. The CDR3 protein is CASSLQGPFYNEQFF. The CDR3 DNA reads as TGTGCCAGTAGTCTTCAGGGCCCCTTCTACAATGAGCAGTTCTTC.

The rearrangement uses TRBV6-5 and TRBJ2-3, with D possibly matching TRBD1 (5 bases). Germline CDR1 and CDR2: MNHEY and SVGAGI. The length of the CDR3 is 11 residues. CDR3 DNA: TGTGCTACCCAGGGAACAGATACGCAGTATTTT. This translates into CATQGTDTQYF.